This T cell receptor beta chain comes out of a study of OX40 agonist ivuxolimab in advanced cancers. Across the whole study: Participants could have had prior anti-PD-1, anti-PD-L1 or anti-CTLA-4 therapy, and around 40% had some.

Trimming removed 6 bases from V and 2 bases from J; junction bases left unmatched: 4. The germline V gene has CDR1 SGHVS and CDR2 FQNEAQ. This CDR3 is 15 amino acids long. Measured with immunoSEQ multiplex PCR; TCRdb has only the in-frame clones, and not every one. Among 85,000 to 95,000 clones, about 91% were seen once, and the ten largest hold roughly 2.5%. The chain recombines TRBV7-8 with TRBJ2-1; the match to TRBD2 covers 10 bases. The clonotype was recovered from an adult with an advanced solid tumor such as melanoma, head and neck, liver or kidney cancer. The specimen comprised CD4+ or CD8+ T cells sorted from blood, sampled in a trial of the OX40 agonist ivuxolimab. The CDR3 DNA follows: TGTGCCAGCAGGAAGCTAGCGGGGGCCTACAATGAGCAGTTCTTC. It translates to CASRKLAGAYNEQFF.